This T cell receptor beta chain was recorded in a study of blood T cell repertoires in COVID-19. Across the whole study: Specimens from acute and convalescent COVID-19 originated in the United States, Italy and Spain. The analysed material was cDNA or gDNA that came from T cells, B-cell-depleted T cells, or PBMCs.

Study processing details: Nucleated cell counts were estimated from reference gene primer amplification. The table came from immunoSEQ multiplex PCR; TCRdb's copy has only in-frame clones and leaves some out. V and J calls and clone size are copied from that table; D and trimming were computed from the DNA. The sample lists about 140,000 clones; roughly 86% were seen once. J was trimmed by 4 bases and V by 11 bases; bases with no gene match: 10. CDR1 MDHEN and CDR2 SYDVKM come from the germline V gene. This CDR3 is built from 14 residues. This receptor was obtained from a woman aged 60 to 75 with acute or convalescent COVID-19. Material for sequencing was peripheral blood. This sequence joins TRBV28 and TRBJ2-3; TRBD2 matches 9 bases. CDR3: CAGSLAGSPDTQYF. CDR3 DNA sequence: TGTGCCGGTAGCCTAGCGGGGTCCCCAGATACGCAGTATTTT. Looking up the rest from reference TRBV28 and TRBJ2-3 gives the full variable domain: DVKVTQSSRYLVKRTGEKVFLECVQDMDHENMFWYRQDPGLGLRLIYFSYDVKMKEKGDIPEGYSVSREKKERFSLILESASTNQTSMYLCAGSLAGSPDTQYFGPGTRLTVL.